Described below is a single T cell receptor (beta chain) sequence and its context. The CDR3 is 15 residues long. Trimming removed 1 base from V and 1 base from J, with 11 bases in between. Germline CDR1 and CDR2: KGHSH and LQKENI. The data were taken from a study of human T cells and chemical hapten exposure. Study information: Per-sample variation in TCR yield stemmed mainly from small pooled library volume differences.

Specified time point: pre-sensitization, week 0. Treatment given: therapeutic diphenylcyclopropenone sensitization with weekly scalp DPC. Extraction of total RNA was performed on unfractionated whole blood. The library put unique molecular identifiers onto individual cDNA molecules. Via MiXCR, TCRdb re-called the RACE reads, giving one row per CDR3 protein. The table lists 150,000 to 200,000 distinct CDR3 sequences, under 35% of them singletons. This receptor was identified in a woman between 25 and 40 years old with alopecia areata. Some clones in this sample may be carry-over from other donors' samples. The sample here was whole blood, taken in connection with sensitization to the hapten diphenylcyclopropenone (DPC). V and J are TRBV18 and TRBJ2-7; possible D gene TRBD1, 6 bases. The DNA of the CDR3 is TGTGCCAGCTCACCACAAAGCGACAGGTCCTACGAGCAGTACTTC. Translation: CASSPQSDRSYEQYF.